These 32 T cell receptor beta chains were sequenced from one sample in a study of siplizumab effects on memory and regulatory T cells. Method: immunoSEQ multiplex PCR; TCRdb's copy keeps in-frame clones and lacks some. The sample lists about 75,000 clones; roughly 93% were seen once. What was sequenced was CD8+ T cells sorted from blood. The receptor set was obtained from a human donor in good health.

J is TRBJ2-5 and V is TRBV19; the match to TRBD2 covers 14 bases. After removal of 6 bases from V and 0 bases from J, the junction contained 9 bases not matched to a gene. Germline-derived CDR1 and CDR2 are LNHDA and SQIVND (reference sequence). This CDR3 contains 18 residues. The CDR3 is CASSSGTSGGLYQETQYF. CDR3 DNA sequence: TGTGCCAGTAGCTCGGGGACTAGCGGGGGACTGTACCAAGAGACCCAGTACTTC.

The chain joins TRBV9 to TRBJ1-1; 9 nucleotides align to TRBD1. V lost 4 bases, J lost 2 bases, and 6 bases stayed unmatched. The CDR3 covers 15 residues. Germline loops: CDR1 SGDLS, CDR2 YYNGEE. CDR3 nucleotide sequence: TGTGCCAGCAGCTTCCAAACAGGGGGCAACACTGAAGCTTTCTTT. This encodes CASSFQTGGNTEAFF.

The rearrangement joins TRBV25-1 to TRBJ1-4; no reliable D call. CDR1 and CDR2 (germline): MGHDK, SYGVNS. This CDR3 region has 14 residues. V was shortened by 5 bases and J by 3 bases, with 10 bases between the two germline ends. CDR3 nucleotide sequence: TGTGCCAGCAGTTACCCTGGGTCTAATGAAAAACTGTTTTTT. Translation: CASSYPGSNEKLFF.

The rearrangement links TRBV28 to TRBJ2-2, with D hard to call. V was pared by 3 bases and J by 2 bases, with 7 bases between. Per the germline V gene, CDR1 is MDHEN and CDR2 is SYDVKM. This CDR3 has 14 residues. The CDR3 is CASSLFRNTGELFF. The CDR3 DNA reads TGTGCCAGCAGTTTGTTTAGAAACACCGGGGAGCTGTTTTTT.

This clone was observed a single time. The chain uses TRBV9 and TRBJ2-3; D ambiguous. The germline CDR1 and CDR2 sequences are SGDLS and YYNGEE. The CDR3 runs to 17 residues. Trimming cost V 0 bases and J 2 bases, with 16 bases left between them. The CDR3 region is CASSVADTVFATDTQYF. The CDR3 coding sequence is TGTGCCAGCAGCGTAGCTGATACCGTTTTCGCCACAGATACGCAGTATTTT.

V usage is TRBV9 and J usage is TRBJ2-7; possibly TRBD2 for D (5 bases). The CDR3 sequence is 13 residues long. Germline V gives CDR1 SGDLS, CDR2 YYNGEE. With 0 bases removed from V and 2 bases from J, the gap between germline ends came to 6 bases. The CDR3: CASSVGETYEQYF. The CDR3 coding sequence is TGTGCCAGCAGCGTAGGGGAGACCTACGAGCAGTACTTC.

The chain has TRBV30 and TRBJ2-7; 11 positions agree with TRBD1. This CDR3 spans 14 amino acids. CDR1 and CDR2 from the germline V gene are GTSNPN and SVGIG (reference sequence). Trimming took 6 bases from V and 2 from J; bases not matched to a gene: 6. In DNA form, the CDR3 reads TGTGCCTGCGGACAGGGGGCAGACCCCTACGAGCAGTACTTC. This translates into CACGQGADPYEQYF.

This clone was seen more than once but under ten times. V is TRBV4-1 and J is TRBJ1-5, with 7 bases matching TRBD1. The CDR3 is 18 amino acids. The V segment lost 0 bases and the J segment 2 bases; nucleotides outside the gene matches: 10. Germline lookup yields CDR1 MGHRA and CDR2 YSYEKL. The CDR3 DNA reads TGCGCCAGCAGCCAAGAGGGACAGATCAGGGTCCGCAATCAGCCCCAGCATTTT. Amino acid sequence: CASSQEGQIRVRNQPQHF.

The chain has TRBV15 and TRBJ1-2; 8 bases are a match to TRBD1. Trimming took 0 bases from V and 4 from J; bases not matched to a gene: 10. The CDR3 spans 17 residues. The V gene's germline CDR1 is LNHNV and CDR2 YYDKDF (reference sequence). The CDR3 reads CATSREGLSGTGYGYTF. The CDR3 DNA reads TGTGCCACCAGCAGAGAGGGACTATCGGGGACAGGCTATGGCTACACCTTC.

J is TRBJ2-5 and V is TRBV6-1; 7 positions agree with TRBD1. The J call is doubtful: the DNA matches TRBJ2-7 better. Germline CDR1 is MNHNS and CDR2 is SASEGT. The CDR3 extends over 14 amino acids. The chain's CDR3 is CASSEFGQAYEQYF. Written as DNA, the CDR3 is TGTGCCAGCAGTGAATTTGGACAGGCCTACGAGCAGTACTTC.

The rearrangement joins TRBV28 to TRBJ1-1, with D possibly being TRBD1 (6 bases). Deletions cut 8 bases from V and 5 bases from J, with 21 bases between. The CDR3 consists of 15 residues. Germline CDR1 reads MDHEN; CDR2 reads SYDVKM. The CDR3 reads CASSPTGGGGTEAFF. The DNA for the CDR3 is TGTGCCAGCTCCCCGACCGGGGGCGGGGGTACTGAAGCTTTCTTT.

The genes are TRBV15 and TRBJ1-2, with 7 bases aligning to TRBD1. The germline gives CDR1 LNHNV, CDR2 YYDKDF (reference sequence). V was pared by 6 bases and J by 6 bases, with 7 bases of the junction left unmatched. The CDR3 loop spans 13 amino acids. Here the CDR3 DNA reads TGTGCCACCAGTGTGACAGGGCTGAATGGCTACACCTTC. Protein product: CATSVTGLNGYTF.

As regards this clone: Other DNA sequences from this sample encode an identical CDR3 as well. The V gene is TRBV19, the J gene TRBJ1-1, with no clear D. The CDR3 consists of 12 residues. Trimming cost V 7 bases and J 1 base, with 7 bases left between them. Germline-derived CDR1 and CDR2 are LNHDA and SQIVND (reference sequence). The CDR3 protein is CASTPGNTEAFF. The CDR3 region has the DNA TGTGCCAGTACGCCGGGGAACACTGAAGCTTTCTTT. Complete variable domain (other parts from reference TRBV19 and TRBJ1-1): DGGITQSPKYLFRKEGQNVTLSCEQNLNHDAMYWYRQDPGQGLRLIYYSQIVNDFQKGDIAEGYSVSREKKESFPLTVTSAQKNPTAFYLCASTPGNTEAFFGQGTRLTVV.

This clone has just one count. This CDR3 is also generated by other DNA sequences in the sample. The genes are TRBV6-5 and TRBJ2-3; D unclear. The ends were cut back, 2 bases at V and 0 bases at J, with 3 bases in the middle. CDR3 length: 13 residues. Germline assignment: CDR1 MNHEY and CDR2 SVGAGI. The CDR3 loop reads CASSYGSTDTQYF. CDR3 nucleotide sequence: TGTGCCAGCAGTTACGGTAGCACAGATACGCAGTATTTT.

This rearrangement joins TRBV7-8 to TRBJ1-6, with D possibly TRBD1 on 6 matching bases. CDR1 SGHVS and CDR2 FQNEAQ come from the germline V gene. V was trimmed by 5 bases and J by 9 bases, leaving 17 bases between them. This CDR3 region has 15 residues. CDR3 amino acids: CASSNRADTLSPLHF. The CDR3 coding sequence is TGTGCCAGCAGCAACAGGGCAGACACCCTTTCACCCCTCCACTTT.

The genes are TRBV9 and TRBJ2-1, with D possibly matching TRBD1 (5 bases). CDR1 and CDR2 from the germline V gene are SGDLS and YYNGEE. CDR3 length: 11 amino acids. Trimming shortened V by 6 bases and J by 8 bases, and 9 bases separated the two germline ends. The CDR3: CASTSGYEQFF. CDR3 nucleotides: TGTGCCAGCACCTCAGGGTATGAGCAGTTCTTC.

The rearrangement uses TRBV19 and TRBJ1-1; TRBD1 aligns across 8 bases. The CDR3 totals 13 residues. Germline V gives CDR1 LNHDA, CDR2 SQIVND (reference sequence). V shed 9 bases and J 5 bases; nucleotides not matched to a gene: 8. The CDR3 coding sequence is TGTGCCAGCAAAATCAGGGGGCGAACTGAAGCTTTCTTT. Its translation: CASKIRGRTEAFF.

This rearrangement joins TRBV28 to TRBJ2-3; the D is unclear. The V end was cut by 2 bases, the J end by 0 bases, with 6 bases between. The CDR3 totals 14 residues. The germline gives CDR1 MDHEN, CDR2 SYDVKM. CDR3 DNA: TGTGCCAGCAGTTTAAAGCCAAGCACAGATACGCAGTATTTT. Residues: CASSLKPSTDTQYF. The whole variable domain, remainder taken from reference TRBV28 and TRBJ2-3, is DVKVTQSSRYLVKRTGEKVFLECVQDMDHENMFWYRQDPGLGLRLIYFSYDVKMKEKGDIPEGYSVSREKKERFSLILESASTNQTSMYLCASSLKPSTDTQYFGPGTRLTVL.

Concerning this clone: This sample includes further DNA sequences coding for the same CDR3. The rearrangement joins TRBV4-1 to TRBJ2-7; D is perhaps TRBD1 or TRBD2 (6 bases each). Deletions cut 0 bases from V and 4 bases from J, with 10 bases between. CDR3 length: 14 residues. Per germline, CDR1 MGHRA and CDR2 YSYEKL. The CDR3 DNA is TGCGCCAGCAGCCAAGACCGGGGGCCGTACGAGCAGTACTTC. Translating it yields CASSQDRGPYEQYF.

This clone has a handful of counts. The gene calls are TRBV4-3 and TRBJ2-1, with TRBD2 matching over 10 bases. J gave up 6 bases and V 4 bases, and 9 bases lay outside the gene matches. The germline CDR1 and CDR2 sequences are LGHNA and YSLEER. The CDR3 spans 16 residues. The CDR3 loop is CASSLEGSGGFNEQFF. DNA of the CDR3: TGCGCCAGCAGCCTCGAAGGTAGCGGGGGGTTCAATGAGCAGTTCTTC.

This clone has just one count. The chain combines TRBV27 with TRBJ1-5; D is undetermined. Germline-derived CDR1 and CDR2 are MNHEY and SMNVEV (reference sequence). The CDR3 runs to 12 residues. V dropped 5 bases and J dropped 4 bases, with 6 bases sitting between them. CDR3 in amino acids: CASSPLNQPQHF. DNA of the CDR3: TGTGCCAGCAGTCCCCTAAATCAGCCCCAGCATTTT.

V gene TRBV7-6 combines with J gene TRBJ2-1, with D unclear. V lost 2 bases to trimming and J lost 4 bases, with 9 bases between them. The germline CDR1 and CDR2 sequences are SGHVS and FNYEAQ. The CDR3 is 14 residues long. The CDR3 nucleotides read TGTGCCAGCAGCTTATCGATCGGTTACAATGAGCAGTTCTTC. Translated: CASSLSIGYNEQFF. Looking up the rest from reference TRBV7-6 and TRBJ2-1 gives the full variable domain: GAGVSQSPRYKVTKRGQDVALRCDPISGHVSLYWYRQALGQGPEFLTYFNYEAQQDKSGLPNDRFSAERPEGSISTLTIQRTEQRDSAMYRCASSLSIGYNEQFFGPGTRLTVL.

The chain uses TRBV29-1 and TRBJ1-3; D gene uncertain. The CDR3 runs to 15 residues. Between the trimmed V and J ends, which lost 3 bases and 3 bases, there was a span of 15 bases. Germline CDR1 and CDR2: SQVTM and ANQGSEA. CDR3 coding DNA: TGCAGCGTTGATTTCAGTATTCTTTTTGGAAACACCATATATTTT. The encoded protein is CSVDFSILFGNTIYF.

The chain uses TRBV7-6 and TRBJ1-5; no firm D call. The CDR3 extends over 14 amino acids. Germline V gene data show CDR1 as SGHVS and CDR2 as FNYEAQ. Deletions cut 5 bases from V and 7 bases from J, with 15 bases between. CDR3 sequence (DNA): TGTGCCAGCAGCCCCGACACCCTGGGACAGCCCCAGCATTTT. Translating gives CASSPDTLGQPQHF.

The gene calls are TRBV9 and TRBJ2-3; D unclear. Germline V lookup: CDR1 SGDLS, CDR2 YYNGEE. V was clipped by 1 base and J by 4 bases, with 7 bases between them. CDR3 length equals 13 residues. The CDR3 DNA is TGTGCCAGCAGCGTATTTGTCGCAGATACGCAGTATTTT. Protein sequence: CASSVFVADTQYF.

The count of this clone is one. The chain joins TRBV2 to TRBJ2-3; TRBD2 is a possible D gene (8 bases). The ends were cut back, 6 bases at V and 3 bases at J, with 16 bases in the middle. The CDR3 has 15 residues. Germline CDR1 and CDR2: SNHLY and FYNNEI. The CDR3 here is CASRREGAQTDTQYF. DNA of the CDR3: TGTGCCAGCAGACGGGAGGGGGCGCAGACAGATACGCAGTATTTT.

The rearrangement uses TRBV27 and TRBJ2-7; D perhaps matches TRBD1 (5 bases). Trimming shortened V by 2 bases and J by 5 bases, and 13 bases separated the two germline ends. The CDR3 loop spans 14 amino acids. Germline CDR1 reads MNHEY; CDR2 reads SMNVEV (reference sequence). The DNA for the CDR3 is TGTGCCAGCAGTTTAAATGGCTGGGGCCACGAGCAGTACTTC. Translating gives CASSLNGWGHEQYF.

V is TRBV9 and J is TRBJ2-7; D remains ambiguous. The V and J ends lost 3 bases and 2 bases respectively, with 12 bases between them. Looked up from germline, CDR1 is SGDLS and CDR2 is YYNGEE. The CDR3 sequence is 14 residues long. The CDR3: CASSDADKAYEQYF. In nucleotides, the CDR3 is TGTGCCAGCAGCGATGCAGACAAGGCCTACGAGCAGTACTTC.

This rearrangement joins TRBV2 to TRBJ2-3; no reliable D call. In germline, CDR1 is SNHLY, CDR2 FYNNEI. Deletions cut 3 bases from V and 6 bases from J, with 4 bases between. The CDR3 spans 11 residues. The CDR3 bases are TGTGCCAGCAGTGATGAGGATACGCAGTATTTT. This translates into CASSDEDTQYF.

The J gene is TRBJ2-3, the V gene TRBV5-1; the D is unclear. Trimming cost V 3 bases and J 5 bases, with 10 bases left between them. CDR1 SGHRS and CDR2 YFSETQ come from the germline V gene. There are 13 residues in the CDR3. In DNA form, the CDR3 reads TGCGCCAGCAGCTCCCCGGTCGGAGATACGCAGTATTTT. The encoded protein is CASSSPVGDTQYF.

This clone was recorded a few times. The chain links TRBV6-4 to TRBJ2-3, with 10 bases aligning to TRBD2. V lost 10 bases to trimming and J lost 3 bases; unmatched junction nucleotides: 7. Germline V lookup: CDR1 MRHNA, CDR2 SNTAGT. The CDR3 is made up of 14 amino acids. In DNA form, the CDR3 reads TGTGCCACCAGCGGGGGGGCCAGTACAGATACGCAGTATTTT. Its protein is CATSGGASTDTQYF.

The chain links TRBV19 to TRBJ2-7, with TRBD2 as a possible D gene (5 bases). Germline CDR1 LNHDA, CDR2 SQIVND (reference sequence). CDR3 length: 14 residues. Trimming took 6 bases from V and 6 from J, leaving 18 bases between them. CDR3 region: CASSPFGGGIEQYF. The CDR3 DNA follows: TGTGCCAGTAGCCCCTTTGGAGGCGGAATCGAGCAGTACTTC.